This TCR beta chain was captured by sequencing in a study of OX40 agonist ivuxolimab in advanced cancers. Study summary: Patients were dosed intravenously with ivuxolimab at 0.01 to 10 mg/kg every 2 weeks.

Repertoires were generated with immunoSEQ multiplex PCR, while TCRdb's copy carries only in-frame clones and drops some. The sample holds approximately 61,000 clones, roughly 80% seen once. The V segment lost 7 bases and the J segment 3 bases; nucleotides outside the gene matches: 11. CDR1 and CDR2 (germline): MNHNS, SASEGT. This CDR3 contains 15 residues. This clonotype was sampled from an adult with an advanced solid tumor such as melanoma, head and neck, liver or kidney cancer. The sequences come from CD4+ or CD8+ T cells sorted from blood, collected in a trial of the OX40 agonist ivuxolimab. V gene TRBV6-1 combines with J gene TRBJ1-1; 7 nucleotides line up with TRBD1. CDR3 sequence reads: CASMSGGFVDTEAFF. CDR3 in DNA: TGTGCCAGCATGTCAGGGGGTTTCGTGGACACTGAAGCTTTCTTT.